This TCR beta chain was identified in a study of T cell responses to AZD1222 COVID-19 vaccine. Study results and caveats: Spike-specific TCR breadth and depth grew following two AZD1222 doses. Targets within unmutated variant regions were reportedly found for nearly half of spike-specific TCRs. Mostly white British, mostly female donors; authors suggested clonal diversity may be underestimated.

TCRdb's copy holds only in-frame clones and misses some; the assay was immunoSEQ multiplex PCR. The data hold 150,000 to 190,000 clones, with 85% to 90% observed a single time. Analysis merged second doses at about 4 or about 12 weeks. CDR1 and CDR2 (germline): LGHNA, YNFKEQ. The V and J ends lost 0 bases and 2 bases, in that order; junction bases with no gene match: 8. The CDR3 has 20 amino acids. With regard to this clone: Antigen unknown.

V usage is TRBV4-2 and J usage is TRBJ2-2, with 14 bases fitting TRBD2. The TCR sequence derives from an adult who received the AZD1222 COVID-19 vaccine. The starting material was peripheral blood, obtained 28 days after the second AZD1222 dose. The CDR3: CASSQDLGGLAGDNTGELFF. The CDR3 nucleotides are TGTGCCAGCAGCCAAGATCTAGGGGGACTAGCGGGAGATAACACCGGGGAGCTGTTTTTT.